This T cell receptor (beta chain) was found in a study of CD8 T cells in ankylosing spondylitis. Quantitative barcoded 5'-RACE was used to prepare TCR beta libraries. TCRdb re-called the 5' RACE reads through MiXCR, storing one row per CDR3 protein. The sample includes some 220,000 distinct CDR3 sequences, more than 9% of them seen just once. This clonotype was recorded at least ten times. Its antigen is unknown. The CDR3 has 15 residues. CDR1 and CDR2 from the germline V gene are SGDLS and YYNGEE. V lost 0 bases, J lost 4 bases, and 12 bases lay in between. Findings of the study overall: CD8+ cells made up the disease-linked clones, which were relatively rare in peripheral blood. Within matched ankylosing spondylitis synovial fluid, disease-linked clones were reportedly significantly enriched. Ankylosing spondylitis blood appeared to be characterized by a TCR beta motif of about eight highly homologous variants.

This receptor was taken from a male donor with ankylosing spondylitis or in good health (not recorded which). Sequencing was performed on blood, either unsorted or a sorted T cell fraction (not recorded which). The chain joins TRBV9 to TRBJ2-3; D is unclear. In nucleotides, the CDR3 is TGTGCCAGCAGCGTAGCTACCCTGATCGCAGATACGCAGTATTTT. It is translated as CASSVATLIADTQYF.